The present TCR beta chain was sequenced within a study of shared clonotypes between healthy human individuals. The wider study: For every donor, three CD4 naive, three CD4 memory, two CD8 naive and one CD8 memory plates were used.

This clone has only one observation. Its antigen is not known. Healthy adults negative for HIV, lacking recent acute infections or vaccinations, served as donors. Repertoires were generated with immunoSEQ multiplex PCR, while TCRdb's copy carries only in-frame clones and drops some. The sample includes under 1,100,000 clones, about 74% seen only once; the top ten take roughly 1.5%. Study-wide results and limits: The researchers took only blood, and tissue repertoires probably look different. Larger estimated richness was generally seen in naive subsets than in memory subsets.

Sequencing used memory CD4+ T cells sorted from blood. Sample subset: CD45RA-negative fraction. The receptor was isolated from a man aged 18 to 30 in good health.

In DNA form, the CDR3 reads TGCGCCAGCAGCTTAGGACAGGGAAGCTCCTATAATTCACCCCTCCACTTT. It yields the protein CASSLGQGSSYNSPLHF. The chain is built from TRBV5-1 and TRBJ1-6, with 8 bases identical to TRBD1. Germline V gene sequence: CDR1 SGHRS, CDR2 YFSETQ. V lost 2 bases and J lost 0; bases outside the gene matches: 4. The CDR3 is made up of 17 amino acids. Supplemented by reference TRBV5-1 and TRBJ1-6, the full variable domain reads KAGVTQTPRYLIKTRGQQVTLSCSPISGHRSVSWYQQTPGQGLQFLFEYFSETQRNKGNFPGRFSGRQFSNSRSEMNVSTLELGDSALYLCASSLGQGSSYNSPLHFGNGTRLTVT.